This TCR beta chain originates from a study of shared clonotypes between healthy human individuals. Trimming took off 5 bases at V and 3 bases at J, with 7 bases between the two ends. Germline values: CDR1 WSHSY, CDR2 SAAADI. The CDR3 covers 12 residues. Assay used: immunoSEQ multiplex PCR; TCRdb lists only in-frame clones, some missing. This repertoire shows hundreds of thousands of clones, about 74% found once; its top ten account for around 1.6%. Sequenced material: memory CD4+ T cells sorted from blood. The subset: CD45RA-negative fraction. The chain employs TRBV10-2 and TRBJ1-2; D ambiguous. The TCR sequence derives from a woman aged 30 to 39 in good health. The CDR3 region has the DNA TGCGCCAGCAGTCGGGAGGACTATGGCTACACCTTC. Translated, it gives CASSREDYGYTF.